Listed below are T cell receptor beta chains from one sample, sequenced in a study of shared clonotypes between healthy human individuals. The table came from immunoSEQ multiplex PCR; TCRdb's copy has only in-frame clones and leaves some out. The top ten clones hold 0.13% of a sample with 2 million to 2.5 million clones, roughly 95% of them seen once. The material sequenced was naive CD4+ T cells sorted from blood. These receptors were obtained from a man younger than 35 in good health. Both conserved end residues are part of each CDR3. A D gene is named only where the DNA matches it firmly. Rows may omit the clone size; those that give it use once, few, many or a size class.

v_gene	j_gene	d_gene	abundance	CDR3aa	CDR3nt
TRBV6-1	TRBJ1-6	TRBD1	-	CASSEAFGRGRSYNSPLHF	TGTGCCAGCAGTGAAGCATTTGGGAGGGGGCGCTCCTATAATTCACCCCTCCACTTT
TRBV28	TRBJ2-1	-	-	CASSLSGYNEQFF	TGTGCCAGCAGTTTGTCGGGTTACAATGAGCAGTTCTTC
TRBV11-2	TRBJ2-2	-	-	CASSASTGELFF	TGTGCCAGCAGCGCAAGCACCGGGGAGCTGTTTTTT
TRBV18	TRBJ1-1	-	-	CASSPRGEAEAFF	TGTGCCAGCTCACCAAGGGGGGAAGCTGAAGCTTTCTTT
TRBV2	TRBJ2-7	-	-	CASSAGLFSYEQYF	TGTGCCAGCAGCGCCGGGTTATTCTCCTACGAGCAGTACTTC
TRBV28	TRBJ1-3	-	-	CASSLEGFVHF	TGTGCCAGCAGTTTGGAGGGGTTCGTACATTTT
TRBV5-1	TRBJ2-5	TRBD2	-	CASSLGVAGSGETQYF	TGCGCCAGCAGCTTGGGGGTAGCGGGGAGCGGAGAGACCCAGTACTTC
TRBV14	TRBJ2-3	-	-	CASSPPAIDTQYF	TGTGCCAGCAGCCCCCCGGCTATAGATACGCAGTATTTT
TRBV27	TRBJ2-3	-	-	CASRPWGTDTQYF	TGTGCCAGCAGACCTTGGGGAACAGATACGCAGTATTTT
TRBV7-2	TRBJ2-7	TRBD2	-	CASSLVSGSSDEQYF	TGTGCCAGCAGCTTAGTTAGCGGGAGTTCGGACGAGCAGTACTTC
TRBV7-2	TRBJ1-5	-	-	CASSQGGQPQHF	TGTGCCAGCAGTCAGGGAGGTCAGCCCCAGCATTTT
TRBV7-9	TRBJ1-1	TRBD1	-	CASSSRQGRNTEAFF	TGTGCCAGCAGCTCTAGACAGGGGAGGAACACTGAAGCTTTCTTT
TRBV5-4	TRBJ1-1	-	-	CASSPAGQGDTEAFF	TGTGCCAGCAGCCCCGCAGGGCAGGGTGACACTGAAGCTTTCTTT
TRBV2	TRBJ1-3	-	-	CANWDPSGNTIYF	TGTGCTAACTGGGATCCCTCTGGAAACACCATATATTTT
TRBV19	TRBJ1-1	-	-	CASMYRVNTEAFF	TGTGCCAGTATGTACAGGGTGAACACTGAAGCTTTCTTT
TRBV18	TRBJ2-4	-	-	CASSTTGLGAKNIQYF	TGTGCCAGCTCAACCACAGGGTTGGGAGCCAAAAACATTCAGTACTTC
TRBV6-6	TRBJ1-2	-	-	CASSTGGQRTNYGYTF	TGTGCCAGCAGCACCGGGGGACAACGAACTAACTATGGCTACACCTTC
TRBV2	TRBJ2-7	-	once	CASSDGGKRPYEQYF	TGTGCCAGCAGTGATGGGGGCAAACGACCCTACGAGCAGTACTTC
TRBV5-4	TRBJ2-7	-	-	CASSPTGGAGGSYEQYF	TGTGCCAGCAGCCCGACAGGGGGCGCGGGAGGGAGCTACGAGCAGTACTTC
TRBV5-1	TRBJ1-1	-	-	CASSVTGQPNTEAFF	TGCGCCAGCAGCGTGACCGGACAGCCGAACACTGAAGCTTTCTTT
TRBV27	TRBJ2-4	-	once	CASSLTGLGNIQYF	TGTGCCAGCAGTTTAACAGGATTGGGAAACATTCAGTACTTC
TRBV5-1	TRBJ1-1	-	-	CASSPPGAEAFF	TGCGCCAGCAGCCCACCGGGGGCTGAAGCTTTCTTT
TRBV6-1	TRBJ1-5	-	-	CASSQGWGQPQHF	TGTGCCAGCAGCCAGGGGTGGGGACAGCCCCAGCATTTT
TRBV4-3	TRBJ2-7	-	-	CARRGPARVSSSYEQYF	TGCGCCAGAAGAGGTCCGGCGAGGGTCTCGAGCTCCTACGAGCAGTACTTC
TRBV18	TRBJ1-1	TRBD1	-	CASSQGAGNTEAFF	TGTGCCAGCTCACAGGGGGCCGGGAACACTGAAGCTTTCTTT
TRBV2	TRBJ1-2	-	-	CASRGDIGVTNYGYTF	TGTGCCAGCAGAGGGGACATCGGTGTAACTAACTATGGCTACACCTTC
TRBV25-1	TRBJ2-5	-	-	CASSPGGTQYF	TGTGCCAGCAGCCCCGGGGGGACCCAGTACTTC
TRBV4-3	TRBJ2-5	-	-	CASSQRYARRTETQYF	TGCGCCAGCAGCCAACGCTACGCTAGGCGTACAGAGACCCAGTACTTC
TRBV6-5	TRBJ1-1	-	-	CASSPRDGRAEAFF	TGTGCCAGCAGCCCAAGGGATGGACGGGCTGAAGCTTTCTTT
TRBV5-4	TRBJ2-3	-	-	CASSLNWGSTDTQYF	TGTGCCAGCAGCTTGAATTGGGGGAGCACAGATACGCAGTATTTT
TRBV19	TRBJ1-4	-	-	CASRFVGTNEKLFF	TGTGCCAGTAGGTTCGTAGGTACGAATGAAAAACTGTTTTTT